This T cell receptor beta chain was recorded in a study of blood T cell repertoires in COVID-19 (dated by TCRdb to the early 2020s). For the wider study: Collaborator samples came from the United States, Italy and Spain and covered acute and convalescent phases of COVID-19. A freely available public database, intended as a resource for researchers studying the immune response to SARS-CoV-2, is where the repertoires were released. Subjects who had been exposed to COVID-19, were actively infected with it, or had recovered from it provided the deeply sampled blood TCRbeta repertoires that made up the dataset. Samples were obtained from the ongoing ImmuneRACE study (first 160 participants) and from 950 to 1,500 subjects provided by 6 global collaborators. The material from the prospective study consisted of cDNA or gDNA derived from T cells, B-cell-depleted T cells, or PBMCs. HLA class I and class II types, where available, came from metadata supplied by the sample provider rather than from assay-based typing. Nearly every sample came with metadata listing a de-identified subject ID, COVID-19 status, age in years and sex.

This clone was detected a few times. Its binding antigen is unknown. No much larger clone exists at a distance of one base, and base qualities are not known. The immunoSEQ Assay, a bias-controlled multiplex PCR, was used to amplify TCRbeta CDR3 regions from genomic DNA. In the paper's pipeline: Within the assay, amplification of reference gene primers was used to estimate how many nucleated cells each sample contained. To quantify the absolute abundance of each unique TCRbeta CDR3 rearrangement, sequence reads were collapsed and filtered. For each sample, productive Simpson clonality was calculated as the square root of Simpson's diversity index across productive rearrangements. Imported from immuneACCESS, the table was reduced by TCRdb to in-frame sequences with V and J called. These copies leave out some clones; in studies compared against another copy, an unresolved V gene accounts for under half, and the cause of the remainder is not known. The V and J calls and clone size were taken over from that table, and D and trimming were inferred from the DNA. Recorded for this sample are about 140,000 clones; roughly 84% of them occurred a single time. The top ten hold 8.5% to 9% of the sample.

Summary of the overall study and its limitations: Clinical and demographic metadata were provided uncurated, with the amount varying by source and participant.

One collaborating source in Seattle enrolled patients during active infection and followed them longitudinally through the course of disease. The collaborating institutions used their own protocols to collect whole blood in K2EDTA tubes. For TCRbeta analysis, collaborators shipped samples as frozen whole blood, isolated PBMCs, or DNA extracted from either of those sample types. The sequence was obtained from a young man with COVID-19, enrolled during active disease. Material for sequencing was peripheral blood.

CDR3 sequence: CASSSQRVAGYTF. The DNA reads TGTGCCAGCAGTTCACAGAGGGTCGCTGGCTACACCTTC. Recombination joined TRBV6-2 or TRBV6-3 with TRBJ1-2, with no D gene named confidently. There are 13 amino acids in the CDR3, from cysteine to phenylalanine inclusive. Of the read, only the CDR3 DNA is kept; its 39 bases are in frame from base 1. Reading the germline V gene gives CDR1 MNHEY and CDR2 SVGEGT. V is reduced by 4 bases and J by 7 bases, leaving a spacing of 13 bases between them.